These 21 T cell receptor beta chains came from one sample sequenced in a study of blood T cells in healthy people across ages. Sample-barcoded 5' priming and a J-beta primer mix drove a second PCR of about 6 to 12 cycles. TCRdb re-called the 5' RACE reads with MiXCR, one entry per CDR3 protein. The sample has hundreds of thousands of distinct CDR3 sequences, around 26% seen once; the top ten hold 15% to 20%. Source material: blood. Receptors were obtained from a woman of 80 years or more in good health.

V and J are TRBV9 and TRBJ2-1; 12 bases are a match to TRBD2. The assigned J gene may be wrong: the sequence end matches TRBJ2-7 better. This CDR3 has 16 residues. Germline CDR1 is SGDLS and CDR2 is YYNGEE. The CDR3 DNA is TGTGCCAGCAATCCTAGCGGGGGGGCCCCCTACAATGAGCAGTACTTC. Its translation: CASNPSGGAPYNEQYF.

This clonotype showed up just a few times. This chain joins TRBV28 and TRBJ2-3; 8 bases are shared with TRBD2. This CDR3 is built from 13 residues. Unmatched junction bases numbered 5, after V lost 7 bases and J lost 5 bases. Germline V gene data show CDR1 as MDHEN and CDR2 as SYDVKM. The CDR3 nucleotides read TGTGCCAGCATGGGCGGGGGGCGAGATACGCAGTATTTT. This codes for CASMGGGRDTQYF.

This clonotype was counted at least ten times. The genes are TRBV29-1 and TRBJ2-1; no reliable D call. This CDR3 has 15 residues. The V end was cut by 0 bases, the J end by 3 bases, with 12 bases between. CDR1 and CDR2 from the germline V gene are SQVTM and ANQGSEA. CDR3 sequence: CSVEDWRSGYNEQFF. Here the CDR3 DNA reads TGCAGCGTTGAAGATTGGCGTTCAGGCTACAATGAGCAGTTCTTC.

This clonotype has ten or more counts. V is TRBV20-1 and J is TRBJ1-2; D is unclear. This CDR3 is built from 12 residues. Trimming pared 3 bases from V and 2 bases from J, leaving 7 bases between. Germline V gene data show CDR1 as DFQATT and CDR2 as SNEGSKA (reference sequence). As DNA, the CDR3 is TGCAGTGCTAGGCACCCGAACTATGGCTACACCTTC. It codes for CSARHPNYGYTF.

The chain is built from TRBV4-3 and TRBJ1-3, with D uncertain. The CDR3 sequence is 15 residues long. The V gene's germline CDR1 is LGHNA and CDR2 YSLEER. Trimming shortened V by 2 bases and J by 3 bases, and 11 bases separated the two germline ends. The CDR3 is CASSQRAEFGNTIYF. CDR3 nucleotides: TGCGCCAGCAGCCAACGGGCGGAATTTGGAAACACCATATATTTT.

The chain is built from TRBV7-2 and TRBJ1-6, with D perhaps matching TRBD1 (6 bases). The CDR3 runs to 15 residues. The germline V gene has CDR1 SGHTA and CDR2 FQGNSA. V gave up 0 bases and J gave up 6 bases, with 9 bases separating them. The CDR3 protein is CASSLAGRGNSPLHF. CDR3 in DNA: TGTGCCAGCAGCTTAGCCGGCAGGGGTAATTCACCCCTCCACTTT.

Regarding this clonotype: This could be a read error, since a much larger clone is one nucleotide away. The gene calls are TRBV12-3 or TRBV12-4 and TRBJ2-3; D gene ambiguous. V was trimmed by 6 bases and J by 2 bases, leaving 6 bases between them. The CDR3 has 12 amino acids. CDR3 nucleotide sequence: TGTGCCAGCAGAGTAATCACAGATACGCAGTATTTT. It specifies CASRVITDTQYF.

This clonotype occurred a few times. The chain recombines TRBV7-6 with TRBJ2-5, with 8 nucleotides matching TRBD1. The ends lost 5 bases at V and 2 bases at J; junction bases unmatched: 4. Germline CDR1 SGHVS, CDR2 FNYEAQ. CDR3 length equals 14 residues. The CDR3 is CASSAGTGQETQYF. CDR3 bases: TGTGCCAGCAGCGCTGGGACAGGACAAGAGACCCAGTACTTC.

In this sample, this clonotype turned up a few times. V and J are TRBV19 and TRBJ1-4; no clear D gene. Trimming removed 5 bases at V and 2 bases at J, with 15 bases between. CDR1 and CDR2 (germline): LNHDA, SQIVND (reference sequence). The CDR3 extends over 16 amino acids. CDR3 region: CASSPPPPGTNEKLFF. The CDR3 DNA follows: TGTGCCAGTAGTCCCCCCCCGCCTGGGACTAATGAAAAACTGTTTTTT.

This clonotype came up many times. The chain is built from TRBV6-5 and TRBJ2-5, with D tentatively TRBD1 (6 bases). The CDR3 runs 15 residues. CDR1 and CDR2 (germline): MNHEY, SVGAGI. Deletions cut 0 bases from V and 5 bases from J, with 13 bases between. The CDR3 loop is CASSYSGARYETQYF. The CDR3 nucleotides are TGTGCCAGCAGTTACTCGGGGGCGCGCTATGAGACCCAGTACTTC.

This clonotype was observed many times. This chain joins TRBV7-2 and TRBJ2-7, with 7 bases identical to TRBD2. With 5 bases clipped from V and 4 bases from J, the junction kept 8 bases outside the gene matches. CDR1 SGHTA and CDR2 FQGNSA come from the germline V gene. The CDR3 has 14 residues. The CDR3 DNA follows: TGTGCCAGCAGCCCCGGGGGGACTGTTTACGAGCAGTACTTC. Translating gives CASSPGGTVYEQYF. Full variable domain (rest looked up from reference TRBV7-2 and TRBJ2-7): GAGVSQSPSNKVTEKGKDVELRCDPISGHTALYWYRQSLGQGLEFLIYFQGNSAPDKSGLPSDRFSAERTGGSVSTLTIQRTQQEDSAVYLCASSPGGTVYEQYFGPGTRLTVT.

Notes on this clonotype: A much bigger clone sits one base away, suggesting this may be a read error. V is TRBV29-1 and J is TRBJ2-5; possibly TRBD1 for D (8 bases). Germline CDR1 and CDR2: SQVTM and ANQGSEA. The CDR3 is made up of 14 amino acids. V gave up 8 bases and J gave up 11 bases, with 27 bases separating them. In DNA, the CDR3 is TGCAGCTACTGGGGGGGTACAGGGGGGAATGAGCAGTACTTC. Encoded protein: CSYWGGTGGNEQYF.

The CDR3 DNA is TGCAGCGTTGGGGGGGACCCAAATCAGCCCCAGCATTTT. It encodes CSVGGDPNQPQHF. V usage is TRBV29-1 and J usage is TRBJ1-5, with D possibly being TRBD1 (5 bases). The V and J ends lost 4 bases and 4 bases respectively, with 11 bases between them. This CDR3 region has 13 residues. CDR1 SQVTM and CDR2 ANQGSEA come from the germline V gene.

This clonotype was seen at least ten times. The gene calls are TRBV7-2 and TRBJ2-3; TRBD2 matches 12 bases. The CDR3 covers 18 residues. Germline trimming cut 4 bases from V and 3 bases from J; bases unmatched to any gene: 11. Germline CDR1 SGHTA, CDR2 FQGNSA. The CDR3 here is CASSSQSGLAGRTDTQYF. The CDR3 region has the DNA TGTGCCAGCAGCTCCCAATCCGGACTAGCGGGGAGGACAGATACGCAGTATTTT.

With respect to this clonotype: A read error may be the cause here, since a much bigger clone is one base away. The rearrangement uses TRBV3-1 and TRBJ1-1, with D perhaps matching TRBD1 (6 bases). Germline V lookup: CDR1 LGHDT, CDR2 YNNKEL (reference sequence). The CDR3 is made up of 15 amino acids. The CDR3 spells CAGSQDMGGTTEAFF. The CDR3 nucleotides read TGTGCCGGCAGCCAAGATATGGGGGGCACCACTGAAGCTTTCTTT.

This clonotype occurred a few times. The chain combines TRBV6-2 or TRBV6-3 with TRBJ1-1, with D possibly TRBD1 on 6 matching bases. The CDR3 consists of 14 residues. Germline values: CDR1 MNHEY, CDR2 SVGEGT. Trimming removed 6 bases from V and 6 bases from J, with 17 bases in between. The CDR3 sequence: CASRPTGGKAEAFF. DNA for the CDR3: TGTGCCAGCAGACCGACAGGAGGTAAGGCTGAAGCTTTCTTT.

Of note for this clonotype: This may come from a read error, since a much larger clone is one base off. CDR3 nucleotides: TGTGCCAGCGGCAGGTCCTACAATGAGCAGTACTTC. The encoded protein is CASGRSYNEQYF. V and J are TRBV6-5 and TRBJ2-1; D ambiguous. The J call may be faulty, since TRBJ2-7 better matches the DNA end. Germline V gene data show CDR1 as MNHEY and CDR2 as SVGAGI. The CDR3 is 12 residues long.

Many counts were recorded for this clonotype. The V and J genes are TRBV20-1 and TRBJ2-5, with 8 bases lining up with TRBD2. Germline V gene sequence: CDR1 DFQATT, CDR2 SNEGSKA (reference sequence). Losses at the gene ends were 0 bases for V and 5 bases for J; bases not matched to a gene: 8. The CDR3 has 15 amino acids. The CDR3 region is CSAREAAGGMETQYF. DNA for the CDR3: TGCAGTGCTAGAGAGGCTGCGGGGGGAATGGAGACCCAGTACTTC.

This chain joins TRBV12-3 or TRBV12-4 and TRBJ2-3; D is possibly TRBD2 (6 bases). This CDR3 has 13 amino acids. V lost 5 bases and J lost 9, with 15 bases in between. For the CDR3, the DNA is TGTGCCAGCAGTCCCGGCGGGGAGCGCACGCAGTATTTT. This encodes CASSPGGERTQYF.

Notes on this clonotype: A much larger clone lies a single base off, so this may be a read error. V usage is TRBV10-3 and J usage is TRBJ2-4; TRBD1 might be the D (6 bases). The CDR3 runs 14 residues. V was trimmed by 6 bases and J by 4 bases, leaving 13 bases between them. Germline V lookup: CDR1 ENHRY, CDR2 SYGVKD. For the CDR3, the DNA is TGTGCCATCAGCCCACAGAGGGGGAAAAACATTCAGTACTTC. Translation gives CAISPQRGKNIQYF.

Remarks on this clonotype: The junction shows a germline mismatch at one end, possibly a read error. The rearrangement uses TRBV12-3 or TRBV12-4 and TRBJ2-6; D is possibly TRBD1 or TRBD2 (6 bases each). The length of the CDR3 is 17 residues. This CDR3 reads CTSIRRGAPSGANVRTF. The DNA for the CDR3 is TGTACCAGCATCCGAAGGGGGGCGCCCTCTGGGGCCAACGTCCGGACTTTC.